This TCR beta chain was sequenced during a study of cytomegalovirus exposure and HLA in healthy donors. Looking at the study overall: An early data release held approximately 85 million unique TCRs from HLA-typed donors.

60 Vbeta and 13 Jbeta primers were used in PCR. The repertoire was sequenced with immunoSEQ multiplex PCR; TCRdb's copy has only in-frame clones and lacks some. There are 100,000 to 150,000 clones in the sample; around 84% occur only once, and approximately 6.5% lies in the top ten. In regard to this clone: What it binds is unknown.

Germline V gene sequence: CDR1 SNHLY, CDR2 FYNNEI. The CDR3 consists of 14 residues. The V end was cut by 2 bases, the J end by 2 bases, with 9 bases between. Study conclusions and caveats: Productive rates of about 87% or about 30% were seen for most TCR beta V segments in an earlier analysis.

The chain combines TRBV2 with TRBJ2-5, with D unresolved. The sequence was obtained from a woman aged 40 to 50 in good health and CMV-seronegative. Sequenced input: PBMCs. The CDR3 nucleotides are TGTGCCAGCAGTGAATTTAGTGTACAAGAGACCCAGTACTTC. This gives the protein CASSEFSVQETQYF.